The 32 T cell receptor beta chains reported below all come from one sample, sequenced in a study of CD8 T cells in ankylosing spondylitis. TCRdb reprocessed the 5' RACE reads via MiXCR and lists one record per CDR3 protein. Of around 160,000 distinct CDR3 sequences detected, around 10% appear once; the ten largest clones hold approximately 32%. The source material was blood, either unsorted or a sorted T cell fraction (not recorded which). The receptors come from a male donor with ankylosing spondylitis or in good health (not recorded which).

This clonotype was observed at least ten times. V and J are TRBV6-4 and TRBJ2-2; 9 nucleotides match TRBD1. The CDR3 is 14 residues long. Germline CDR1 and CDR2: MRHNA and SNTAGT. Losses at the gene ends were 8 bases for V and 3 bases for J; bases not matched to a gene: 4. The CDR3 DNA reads TGTGCCAGCCGGACAGGGGCGGACACCGGGGAGCTGTTTTTT. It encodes CASRTGADTGELFF.

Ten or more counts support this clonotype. The CDR3 spells CASSEFTPGRYSNQPQHF. The CDR3 DNA reads as TGCGCCAGCAGTGAGTTTACCCCAGGGAGGTATAGCAATCAGCCCCAGCATTTT. The chain is built from TRBV10-2 and TRBJ1-5, with D possibly being TRBD1 (5 bases). V lost 1 base and J 0 bases, leaving 16 bases between the germline ends. Germline lookup yields CDR1 WSHSY and CDR2 SAAADI. The CDR3 is 18 residues long.

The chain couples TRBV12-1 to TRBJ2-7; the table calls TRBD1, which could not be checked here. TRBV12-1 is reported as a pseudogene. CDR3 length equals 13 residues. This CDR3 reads CAISSGTGYEQYF. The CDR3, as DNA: TGTGCCATCAGCTCCGGGACAGGCTACGAGCAGTACTTC.

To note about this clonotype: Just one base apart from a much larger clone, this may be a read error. Written as DNA, the CDR3 is TGCAGTGCTAGAGGCAGGGCGGGTGGTGGAAACACCATATATTTT. This encodes CSARGRAGGGNTIYF. This sequence joins TRBV20-1 and TRBJ1-3; TRBD1 is a possible D gene (5 bases). This CDR3 spans 15 amino acids. In germline, CDR1 is DFQATT, CDR2 SNEGSKA (reference sequence). Trimming took off 1 base at V and 3 bases at J, with 13 bases between the two ends.

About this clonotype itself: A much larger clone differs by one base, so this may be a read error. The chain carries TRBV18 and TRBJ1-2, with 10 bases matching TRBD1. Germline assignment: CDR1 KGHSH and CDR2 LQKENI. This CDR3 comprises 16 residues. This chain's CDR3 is CVSSPKTGGADYGYTF. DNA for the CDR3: TGTGTCAGCTCACCAAAGACAGGGGGCGCGGACTATGGCTACACCTTC. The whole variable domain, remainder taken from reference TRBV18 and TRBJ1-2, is NAGVMQNPRHLVRRRGQEARLRCSPMKGHSHVYWYRQLPEEGLKFMVYLQKENIIDESGMPKERFSAEFPKEGPSILRIQQVVRGDSAAYFCVSSPKTGGADYGYTFGSGTRLTVV.

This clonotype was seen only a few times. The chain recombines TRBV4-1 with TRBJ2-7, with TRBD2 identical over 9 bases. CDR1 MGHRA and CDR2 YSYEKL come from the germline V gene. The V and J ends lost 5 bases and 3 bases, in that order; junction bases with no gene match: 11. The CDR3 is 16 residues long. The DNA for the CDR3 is TGCGCCAGCAGCAGATTCGGCGGGAGGGGCCTCTACGAGCAGTACTTC. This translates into CASSRFGGRGLYEQYF.

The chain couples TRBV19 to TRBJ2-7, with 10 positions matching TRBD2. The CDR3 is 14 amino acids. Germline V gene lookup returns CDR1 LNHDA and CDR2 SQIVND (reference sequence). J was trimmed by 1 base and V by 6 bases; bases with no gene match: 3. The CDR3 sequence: CASSLLAGSYEQYF. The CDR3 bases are TGTGCCAGTAGCCTACTAGCGGGGTCCTACGAGCAGTACTTC.

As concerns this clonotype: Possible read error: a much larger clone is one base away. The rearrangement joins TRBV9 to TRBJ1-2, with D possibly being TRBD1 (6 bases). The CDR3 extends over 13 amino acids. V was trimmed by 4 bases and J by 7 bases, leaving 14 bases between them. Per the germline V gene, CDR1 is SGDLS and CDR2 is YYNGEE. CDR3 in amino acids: CASSIDSDSGYTF. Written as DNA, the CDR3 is TGTGCCAGCAGCATAGACTCGGACAGTGGCTACACCTTC.

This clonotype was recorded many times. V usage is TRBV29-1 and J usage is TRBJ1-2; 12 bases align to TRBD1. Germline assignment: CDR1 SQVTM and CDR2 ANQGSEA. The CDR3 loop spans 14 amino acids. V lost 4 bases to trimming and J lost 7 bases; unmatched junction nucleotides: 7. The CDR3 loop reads CSVAQGQGAGGYTF. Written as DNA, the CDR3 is TGCAGCGTTGCCCAGGGACAGGGGGCAGGTGGCTACACCTTC.

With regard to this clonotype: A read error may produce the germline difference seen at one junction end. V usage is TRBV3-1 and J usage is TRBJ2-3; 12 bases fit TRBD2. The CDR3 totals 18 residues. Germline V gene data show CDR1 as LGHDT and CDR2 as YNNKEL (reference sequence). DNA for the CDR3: TGTGCCACCAGCCAAGATACGAGACTAGCGGGAGTTACAGATACGCAGTATTTT. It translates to CATSQDTRLAGVTDTQYF.

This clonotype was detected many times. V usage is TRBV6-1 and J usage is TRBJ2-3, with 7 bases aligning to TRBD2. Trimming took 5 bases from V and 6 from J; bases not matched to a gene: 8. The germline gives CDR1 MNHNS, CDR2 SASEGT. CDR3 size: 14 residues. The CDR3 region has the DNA TGTGCCAGCAGTCCGGGGGGACCCCGGGATACGCAGTATTTT. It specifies CASSPGGPRDTQYF.

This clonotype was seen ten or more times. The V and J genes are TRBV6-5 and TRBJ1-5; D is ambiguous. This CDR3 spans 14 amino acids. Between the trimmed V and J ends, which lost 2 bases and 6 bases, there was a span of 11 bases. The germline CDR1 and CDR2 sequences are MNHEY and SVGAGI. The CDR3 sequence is CASSYQMESQPQHF. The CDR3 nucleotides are TGTGCCAGCAGTTACCAAATGGAAAGTCAGCCCCAGCATTTT.

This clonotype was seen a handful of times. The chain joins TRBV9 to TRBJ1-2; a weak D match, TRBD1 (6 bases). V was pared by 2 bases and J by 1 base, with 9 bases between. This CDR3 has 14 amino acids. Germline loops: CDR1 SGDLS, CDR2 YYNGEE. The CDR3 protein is CASSVADSNYGYTF. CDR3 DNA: TGTGCCAGCAGCGTCGCGGACAGTAACTATGGCTACACCTTC.

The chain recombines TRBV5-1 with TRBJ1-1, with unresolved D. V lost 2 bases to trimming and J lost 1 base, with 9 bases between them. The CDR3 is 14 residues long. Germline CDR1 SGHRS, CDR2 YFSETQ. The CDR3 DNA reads TGCGCCAGCAGCTTTGCGGGGAGGAACACTGAAGCTTTCTTT. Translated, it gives CASSFAGRNTEAFF.

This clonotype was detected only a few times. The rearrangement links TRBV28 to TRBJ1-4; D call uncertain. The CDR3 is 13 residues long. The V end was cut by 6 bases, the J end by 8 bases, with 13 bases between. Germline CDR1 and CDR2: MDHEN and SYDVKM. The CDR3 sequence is CASRTPGREKLFF. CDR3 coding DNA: TGTGCCAGCAGGACCCCGGGGAGGGAAAAACTGTTTTTT.

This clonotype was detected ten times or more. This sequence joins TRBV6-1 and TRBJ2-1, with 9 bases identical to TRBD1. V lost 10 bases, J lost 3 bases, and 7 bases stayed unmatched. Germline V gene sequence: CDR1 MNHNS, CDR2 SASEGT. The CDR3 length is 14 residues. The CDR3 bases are TGTGCCACCTACGGGACAGGGAACTACAATGAGCAGTTCTTC. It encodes CATYGTGNYNEQFF.

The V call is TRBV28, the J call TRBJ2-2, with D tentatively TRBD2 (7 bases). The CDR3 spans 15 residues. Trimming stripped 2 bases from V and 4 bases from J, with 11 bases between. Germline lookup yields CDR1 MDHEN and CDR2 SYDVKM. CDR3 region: CASSLGGGVTGELFF. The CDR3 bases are TGTGCCAGCAGTTTAGGGGGGGGCGTCACCGGGGAGCTGTTTTTT.

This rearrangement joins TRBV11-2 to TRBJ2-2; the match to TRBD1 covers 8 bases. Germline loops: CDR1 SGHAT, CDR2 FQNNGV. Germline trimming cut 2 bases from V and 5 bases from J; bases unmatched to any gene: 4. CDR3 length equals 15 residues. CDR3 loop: CASSLSWTGTGELFF. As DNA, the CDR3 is TGTGCCAGCAGCTTATCATGGACAGGGACCGGGGAGCTGTTTTTT.

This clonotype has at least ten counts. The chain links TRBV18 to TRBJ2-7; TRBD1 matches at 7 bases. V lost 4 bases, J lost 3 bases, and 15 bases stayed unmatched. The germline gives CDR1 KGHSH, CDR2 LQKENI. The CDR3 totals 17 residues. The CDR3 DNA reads TGTGCCAGCTCACTATACGGGACAGCCAAAGATCACTACGAGCAGTACTTC. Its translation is CASSLYGTAKDHYEQYF.

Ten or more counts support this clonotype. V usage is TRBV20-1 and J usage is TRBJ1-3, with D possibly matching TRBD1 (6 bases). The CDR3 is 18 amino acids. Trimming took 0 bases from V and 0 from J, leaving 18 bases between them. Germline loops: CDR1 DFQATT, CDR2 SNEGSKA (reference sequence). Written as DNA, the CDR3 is TGCAGTGCTAGAGATCCTAAGAGGGGGACTAGCTCTGGAAACACCATATATTTT. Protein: CSARDPKRGTSSGNTIYF.

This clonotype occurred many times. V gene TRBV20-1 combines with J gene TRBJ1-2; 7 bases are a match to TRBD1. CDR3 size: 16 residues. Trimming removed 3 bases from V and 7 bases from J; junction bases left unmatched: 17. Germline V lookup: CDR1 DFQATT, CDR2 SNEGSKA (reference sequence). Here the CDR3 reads CSASPSPPTGIGGYTF. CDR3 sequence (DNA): TGCAGTGCTAGCCCCTCCCCCCCGACAGGGATAGGTGGCTACACCTTC.

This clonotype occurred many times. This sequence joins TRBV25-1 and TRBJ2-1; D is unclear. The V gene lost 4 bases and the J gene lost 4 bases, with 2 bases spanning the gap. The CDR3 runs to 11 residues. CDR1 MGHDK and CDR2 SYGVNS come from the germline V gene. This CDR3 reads CASSGYNEQFF. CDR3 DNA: TGTGCCAGCAGTGGTTACAATGAGCAGTTCTTC.

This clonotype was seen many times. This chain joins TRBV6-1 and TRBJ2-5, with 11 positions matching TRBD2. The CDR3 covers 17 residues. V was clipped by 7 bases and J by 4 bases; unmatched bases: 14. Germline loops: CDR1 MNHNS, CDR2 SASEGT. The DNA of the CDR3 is TGTGCCAGCACCCGACTAGCGGGATTACGGGGTGGAGAGACCCAGTACTTC. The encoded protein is CASTRLAGLRGGETQYF.

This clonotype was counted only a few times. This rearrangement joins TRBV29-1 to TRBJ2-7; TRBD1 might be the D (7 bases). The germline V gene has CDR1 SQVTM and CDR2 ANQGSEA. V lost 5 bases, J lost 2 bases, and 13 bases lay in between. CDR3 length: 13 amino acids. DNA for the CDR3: TGCAGCGTTCGACAGGGAGGCCCCTACGAGCAGTACTTC. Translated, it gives CSVRQGGPYEQYF.

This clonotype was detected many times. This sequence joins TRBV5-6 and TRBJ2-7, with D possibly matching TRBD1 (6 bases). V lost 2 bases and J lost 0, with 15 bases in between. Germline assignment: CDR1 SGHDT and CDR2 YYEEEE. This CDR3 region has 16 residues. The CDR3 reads CASSFKGTGTSYEQYF. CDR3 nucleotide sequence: TGTGCCAGCAGCTTTAAAGGAACAGGGACCTCCTACGAGCAGTACTTC.

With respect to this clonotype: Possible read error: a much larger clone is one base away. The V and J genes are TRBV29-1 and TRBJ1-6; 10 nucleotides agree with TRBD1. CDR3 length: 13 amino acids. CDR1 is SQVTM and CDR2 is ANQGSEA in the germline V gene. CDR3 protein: CSVGDRGNSPPHF. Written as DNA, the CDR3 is TGCAGCGTGGGGGACAGGGGTAATTCACCCCCCCACTTT.

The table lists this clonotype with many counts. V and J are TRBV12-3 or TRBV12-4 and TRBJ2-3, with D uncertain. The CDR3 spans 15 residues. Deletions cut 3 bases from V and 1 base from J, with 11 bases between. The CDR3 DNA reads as TGTGCCAGCAGTTTCAACCAGCAGGGCACAGATACGCAGTATTTT. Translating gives CASSFNQQGTDTQYF.

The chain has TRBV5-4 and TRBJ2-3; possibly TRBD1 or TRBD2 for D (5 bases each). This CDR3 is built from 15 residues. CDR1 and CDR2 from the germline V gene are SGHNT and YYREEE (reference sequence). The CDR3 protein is CASPRTGPSTDTQYF. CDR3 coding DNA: TGTGCATCGCCCCGGACGGGACCCAGCACAGATACGCAGTATTTT.

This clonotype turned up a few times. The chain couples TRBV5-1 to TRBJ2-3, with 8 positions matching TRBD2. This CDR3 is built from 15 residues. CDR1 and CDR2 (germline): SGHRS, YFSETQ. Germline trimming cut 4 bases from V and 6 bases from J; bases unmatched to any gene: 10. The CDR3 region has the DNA TGCGCCAGCAGCACAAGCGGGAGCTATCGGGATACGCAGTATTTT. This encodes CASSTSGSYRDTQYF.

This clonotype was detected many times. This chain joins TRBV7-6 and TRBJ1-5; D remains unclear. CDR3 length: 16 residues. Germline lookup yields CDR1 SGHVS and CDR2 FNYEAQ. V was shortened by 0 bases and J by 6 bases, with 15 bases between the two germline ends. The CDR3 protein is CASSLAAGNGGQPQHF. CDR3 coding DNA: TGTGCCAGCAGCTTAGCCGCCGGGAACGGCGGTCAGCCCCAGCATTTT.

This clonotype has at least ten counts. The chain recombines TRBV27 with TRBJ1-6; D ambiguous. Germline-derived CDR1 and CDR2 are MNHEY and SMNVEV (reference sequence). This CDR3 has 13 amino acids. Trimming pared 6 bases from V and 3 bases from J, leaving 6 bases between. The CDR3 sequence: CASRVGYNSPLHF. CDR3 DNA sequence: TGTGCCAGCAGGGTTGGCTATAATTCACCCCTCCACTTT.

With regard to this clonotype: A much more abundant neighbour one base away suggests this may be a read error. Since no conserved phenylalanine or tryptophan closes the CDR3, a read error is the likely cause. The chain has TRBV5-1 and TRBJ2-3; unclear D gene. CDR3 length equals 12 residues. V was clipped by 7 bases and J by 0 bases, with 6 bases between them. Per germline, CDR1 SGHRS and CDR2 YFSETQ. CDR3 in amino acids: CASWISTDTQYS. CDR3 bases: TGCGCCAGCTGGATTAGCACAGATACGCAGTATTCT.